This T cell receptor (beta chain) was obtained from a study of blood T cell repertoires in COVID-19. Across the study: COVID-19 samples from acute and convalescent phases originated in the United States, Italy and Spain. The analysed material was cDNA or gDNA that came from T cells, B-cell-depleted T cells, or PBMCs.

After removal of 4 bases from V and 7 bases from J, the junction contained 12 bases not matched to a gene. The CDR3 length is 14 residues. In germline, CDR1 is SQVTM, CDR2 ANQGSEA. Some clones are missing from TCRdb's copy, which holds only in-frame ones; the method was immunoSEQ multiplex PCR. This table has 470,000 or so clones, around 85% appearing once. The rearrangement links TRBV29-1 to TRBJ2-5; TRBD1 agrees at 7 bases. Sequenced input: peripheral blood. The TCR originated in a human donor in a cohort sampled during active COVID-19. CDR3 sequence reads: CSVGEGGSLGTQYF. CDR3 nucleotides: TGCAGCGTTGGGGAAGGGGGCAGTTTGGGGACCCAGTACTTC.